Listed below are T cell receptor beta chains from one sample, sequenced in a study of cytomegalovirus exposure and HLA in healthy donors. Produced via immunoSEQ multiplex PCR; TCRdb's table is partial and in-frame only. The sample has 150,000 to 200,000 clones; about 80% are singletons. Sample: PBMCs. These TCRs come from a woman aged 40-49 years in good health and CMV-seronegative. Both conserved end residues are part of each CDR3. The D gene is left open where the match is weak.

J,V,D,CDR3,DNA
TRBJ1-1,TRBV6-1,-,CASSEVARSEAFF,TGTGCCAGCAGTGAAGTTGCCCGGTCCGAAGCTTTCTTT
TRBJ2-3,TRBV27,-,CASSLLTGSGNTDTQYF,TGTGCCAGCAGTCTCCTTACAGGGTCTGGGAACACAGATACGCAGTATTTT
TRBJ2-3,TRBV5-1,-,CASSLEGAGDTQYF,TGCGCCAGCAGCTTGGAAGGGGCCGGAGATACGCAGTATTTT
TRBJ1-1,TRBV9,-,CASSVASSTEAFF,TGTGCCAGCAGCGTAGCGAGCTCCACTGAAGCTTTCTTT
TRBJ1-5,TRBV30,-,CAWSGLEAQPQHF,TGTGCCTGGAGTGGGCTGGAGGCTCAGCCCCAGCATTTT
TRBJ2-1,TRBV9,TRBD2,CASSVESGRVDEQFF,TGTGCCAGCAGCGTAGAAAGCGGGAGGGTCGATGAGCAGTTCTTC
TRBJ2-5,TRBV5-4,-,CASSLDTSETQYF,TGTGCCAGCAGCTTGGACACCTCGGAGACCCAGTACTTC
TRBJ2-2,TRBV10-3,-,CAISENANMGANTGELFF,TGTGCCATCAGTGAGAACGCAAATATGGGAGCGAACACCGGGGAGCTGTTTTTT
TRBJ2-3,TRBV6-5,-,CASRPNSYTQYF,TGTGCCAGCAGACCCAACAGCTATACGCAGTATTTT
TRBJ2-2,TRBV4-3,TRBD1,CASSGTVSMTGELFF,TGCGCCAGCAGTGGGACAGTTAGTATGACCGGGGAGCTGTTTTTT
TRBJ2-3,TRBV10-3,TRBD1,CAIRQGSTDTQYF,TGTGCCATCAGACAGGGGAGCACAGATACGCAGTATTTT
TRBJ1-1,TRBV6-6,-,CASSYGQQNTEAFF,TGTGCCAGCAGTTACGGGCAGCAGAACACTGAAGCTTTCTTT
TRBJ1-3,TRBV19,TRBD1,CASSQHRDSFSSGNTIYF,TGTGCCAGTAGCCAACACCGGGACAGCTTTTCCTCTGGAAACACCATATATTTT
TRBJ1-2,TRBV30,-,CAWSEGRALAGYTF,TGTGCCTGGAGTGAGGGCAGGGCGCTGGCTGGCTACACCTTC
TRBJ2-7,TRBV6-6,TRBD1,CASRTGTGREQYF,TGTGCCAGCAGAACCGGGACAGGGCGGGAGCAGTACTTC
TRBJ2-7,TRBV18,TRBD1,CASSAGTGMEQYF,TGTGCCAGCTCAGCCGGGACAGGGATGGAGCAGTACTTC
TRBJ2-2,TRBV5-1,TRBD1,CASSLDRANTGELFF,TGCGCCAGCAGCCTAGACAGGGCTAACACCGGGGAGCTGTTTTTT
TRBJ2-3,TRBV5-1,TRBD1,CASSFTGGTDTQYF,TGCGCCAGCAGCTTTACAGGGGGCACAGATACGCAGTATTTT
TRBJ2-5,TRBV18,-,CASSRGLQETQYF,TGTGCCAGCTCACGGGGCCTCCAAGAGACCCAGTACTTC
TRBJ1-2,TRBV9,TRBD1,CASSDDRVANYGYTF,TGTGCCAGCAGCGACGACAGGGTAGCTAACTATGGCTACACCTTC
TRBJ1-3,TRBV4-3,TRBD1,CASSQTSRDRFSGNTIYF,TGCGCCAGCAGCCAAACGTCCCGGGACAGGTTCTCTGGAAACACCATATATTTT
TRBJ2-7,TRBV5-1,-,CASSLGTFVSYEQYF,TGCGCCAGCAGCTTGGGGACATTTGTCTCCTACGAGCAGTACTTC
TRBJ2-4,TRBV19,TRBD1,CASWDRLAKNIQYF,TGTGCCAGTTGGGACAGACTAGCCAAAAACATTCAGTACTTC
TRBJ2-1,TRBV10-3,-,CAIRAPGDSYNEQFF,TGTGCCATCAGGGCCCCCGGGGACTCCTACAATGAGCAGTTCTTC
TRBJ2-7,TRBV20-1,-,CSVTRVAEQYF,TGCAGTGTGACTAGAGTCGCCGAGCAGTACTTC
TRBJ1-3,TRBV7-2,-,CASSLAPGGSSGNTIYF,TGTGCCAGCAGCTTGGCCCCCGGGGGGTCCTCTGGAAACACCATATATTTT
TRBJ1-5,TRBV4-3,TRBD1,CASSQNRGSQPQHF,TGCGCCAGCAGCCAAAACAGGGGTAGTCAGCCCCAGCATTTT